The 2 T cell receptor beta chains below all came from one sample that was sequenced in a study of cytomegalovirus exposure and HLA in healthy donors. This PCR relied on a set of 60 Vbeta primers and 13 Jbeta primers. Generated by immunoSEQ multiplex PCR, the TCRdb table keeps only in-frame clones and is missing some. The table includes 70,000 to 100,000 clones, roughly two thirds detected once. Sequencing was carried out using PBMCs. These receptors were taken from a woman aged 45-60 years in good health and CMV-seropositive.

V gene TRBV10-3 combines with J gene TRBJ2-2, with D tentatively TRBD1 (6 bases). The germline V and J ends were trimmed by 3 bases and 3 bases, with 11 bases remaining between them. Germline loops: CDR1 ENHRY, CDR2 SYGVKD. This CDR3 is 15 amino acids long. This chain's CDR3 is CAISEVAGDTGELFF. CDR3 nucleotide sequence: TGTGCCATCAGTGAAGTGGCAGGGGACACCGGGGAGCTGTTTTTT.

This sequence joins TRBV10-1 and TRBJ2-2; D remains unclear. The germline V and J ends were trimmed by 3 bases and 0 bases, with 8 bases remaining between them. The CDR3 consists of 15 residues. The germline gives CDR1 WNHNN, CDR2 SYGVQD (reference sequence). The CDR3 loop is CASSDTTANTGELFF. The DNA for the CDR3 is TGCGCCAGCAGTGATACAACAGCGAACACCGGGGAGCTGTTTTTT.